This note documents a single T cell receptor beta chain sequence. Its antigen is undetermined. This sample was included in a study of cytomegalovirus exposure and HLA in healthy donors. V shed 7 bases and J shed 1 base, with 14 bases lying between them. This CDR3 is 14 amino acids long. The V gene's germline CDR1 is MNHNS and CDR2 SASEGT. PCR employed 60 Vbeta and 13 Jbeta primers. Using immunoSEQ multiplex PCR, the repertoire was profiled, and TCRdb retains in-frame clones only, with some absent. The sample has 150,000 to 200,000 clones, 72% seen once. Findings and caveats of the study: Some segments of the V type, notably TRBV6-2 and TRBV6-3, were excluded as indistinguishable. Earlier analysis yielded a pattern in which most TCR beta V segments were productive about 90% or about 30% of the time. In presence/absence analyses, roughly uniform sequencing depth across donors was assumed.

The chain has TRBV6-1 and TRBJ2-7, with D possibly TRBD1 on 5 matching bases. The TCR was taken from a human donor in good health. Sample: PBMCs. CDR3 DNA sequence: TGTGCCAGCATGGGGCTAGACCCATCCTACGAGCAGTACTTC. It encodes CASMGLDPSYEQYF.